These 29 T cell receptor beta chains originate from one sample sequenced in a study of blood T cell repertoires in COVID-19. Libraries were prepared by immunoSEQ multiplex PCR; TCRdb keeps only in-frame clonotypes and omits some of them. The sample gives about 200,000 clones, around 80% of which show up once; over 7% is in the top ten. Material: PBMCs or T cells enriched from blood (not recorded which). These receptors were obtained from a woman aged 40 to 50 with acute COVID-19.

The chain has TRBV6-2 or TRBV6-3 and TRBJ2-7; TRBD1 matches 7 bases. The junction had 2 bases not matched to a gene; V was cut back by 4 bases and J by 2 bases. Germline loops: CDR1 MNHEY, CDR2 SVGEGT. This CDR3 is built from 13 residues. CDR3 in amino acids: CASSWDSTYEQYF. The CDR3 region has the DNA TGTGCCAGCAGTTGGGACAGTACCTACGAGCAGTACTTC.

This clone was observed once. The rearrangement uses TRBV27 and TRBJ2-7, with 7 bases fitting TRBD1. J gave up 0 bases and V 4 bases, and 6 bases lay outside the gene matches. CDR1 and CDR2 (germline): MNHEY, SMNVEV (reference sequence). The CDR3 runs 15 residues. In DNA, the CDR3 is TGTGCCAGCAGTTCAACCGGGACAGCCTCCTACGAGCAGTACTTC. Translated: CASSSTGTASYEQYF.

The gene calls are TRBV27 and TRBJ2-7, with 8 bases fitting TRBD1. This CDR3 is built from 15 residues. Germline CDR1 reads MNHEY; CDR2 reads SMNVEV (reference sequence). Trimming removed 7 bases from V and 0 bases from J; junction bases left unmatched: 8. CDR3 DNA sequence: TGTGCCAGCACGTCGCTGGGGACAGGCTCCTACGAGCAGTACTTC. This encodes CASTSLGTGSYEQYF.

The chain combines TRBV9 with TRBJ2-3; 10 bases are a match to TRBD2. The germline V gene has CDR1 SGDLS and CDR2 YYNGEE. This CDR3 spans 15 amino acids. V gave up 4 bases and J gave up 4 bases; unmatched junction bases: 6. CDR3 sequence: CASSLISGGADTQYF. CDR3 nucleotides: TGTGCCAGCAGCTTAATCAGCGGGGGGGCAGATACGCAGTATTTT. Complete variable domain (other parts from reference TRBV9 and TRBJ2-3): DSGVTQTPKHLITATGQRVTLRCSPRSGDLSVYWYQQSLDQGLQFLIQYYNGEERAKGNILERFSAQQFPDLHSELNLSSLELGDSALYFCASSLISGGADTQYFGPGTRLTVL.

This chain uses TRBV30 with TRBJ1-1, with 8 positions matching TRBD1. There are 13 residues in the CDR3. Germline values: CDR1 GTSNPN, CDR2 SVGIG (reference sequence). V lost 4 bases to trimming and J lost 4 bases; unmatched junction nucleotides: 5. The CDR3 is CAWTATGGTEAFF. The DNA of the CDR3 is TGTGCCTGGACGGCTACAGGGGGCACTGAAGCTTTCTTT.

About this clone: Germline and junction disagree at one end, which may indicate a read error. The genes are TRBV7-9 and TRBJ2-3; 12 bases agree with TRBD2. Germline V CDR1 and CDR2: SEHNR, FQNEAQ (reference sequence). This CDR3 has 17 amino acids. CDR3 in amino acids: CASSPEGLAGLSDTQYF. DNA for the CDR3: TGTGCCAGCAGCCCAGAGGGACTAGCGGGTTTGTCAGACACGCAGTATTTT.

The chain combines TRBV29-1 with TRBJ1-1, with D tentatively TRBD1 (5 bases). V dropped 2 bases and J dropped 1 base, with 8 bases sitting between them. The CDR3 contains 13 residues. Germline CDR1 reads SQVTM; CDR2 reads ANQGSEA. The CDR3 DNA reads as TGCAGCGTTGAACAGGGTTGGAACACTGAAGCTTTCTTT. It codes for CSVEQGWNTEAFF.

This clone was seen once. This chain links TRBV5-4 with TRBJ2-3, with 8 bases that match TRBD2. V dropped 5 bases and J dropped 5; count of bases not matched to a gene: 13. This CDR3 has 16 residues. The germline V gene has CDR1 SGHNT and CDR2 YYREEE (reference sequence). The CDR3 nucleotides read TGTGCCAGCAGACTGGGACTAGACGCACAAGTAGATACGCAGTATTTT. This sequence encodes CASRLGLDAQVDTQYF.

This clone came up a few times. J is TRBJ1-2 and V is TRBV19; D uncertain. This CDR3 comprises 13 residues. CDR1 LNHDA and CDR2 SQIVND come from the germline V gene (reference sequence). V lost 3 bases and J lost 4, with 9 bases in between. The CDR3 loop is CASSILGSYGYTF. The CDR3 DNA sequence: TGTGCCAGTAGTATTTTAGGGAGCTATGGCTACACCTTC.

This clone was picked up a small number of times. The V gene is TRBV19, the J gene TRBJ1-2; no clear D. Per the germline V gene, CDR1 is LNHDA and CDR2 is SQIVND (reference sequence). This CDR3 spans 14 amino acids. V was shortened by 4 bases and J by 3 bases, with 12 bases between the two germline ends. The CDR3 DNA is TGTGCCAGTAGTAATCCGGGGTTGTACTATGGCTACACCTTC. Its protein product is CASSNPGLYYGYTF.

This chain connects TRBV5-1 to TRBJ2-3; 9 nucleotides line up with TRBD2. The V gene's germline CDR1 is SGHRS and CDR2 YFSETQ. CDR3 size: 17 residues. Trimming at V came to 3 bases and at J to 4 bases, leaving 12 bases not matched to a gene. CDR3 loop: CASSSVRGGGAADTQYF. CDR3 DNA sequence: TGCGCCAGCAGCTCGGTCCGCGGCGGGGGGGCAGCAGATACGCAGTATTTT.

The rearrangement joins TRBV19 to TRBJ2-5, with TRBD1 identical over 11 bases. Trimming cost V 7 bases and J 4 bases; bases outside gene matches: 5. The germline V gene encodes CDR1 LNHDA and CDR2 SQIVND (reference sequence). The CDR3 is made up of 14 amino acids. As DNA, the CDR3 is TGTGCCAGTACCCCGGACAGGGGGCGAGAGACCCAGTACTTC. Residues: CASTPDRGRETQYF.

About this clone: Other DNA sequences from this sample encode an identical CDR3 as well. The V call is TRBV19, the J call TRBJ1-4; possibly TRBD1 for D (5 bases). V lost 6 bases and J lost 0, with 8 bases in between. The V gene's germline CDR1 is LNHDA and CDR2 SQIVND (reference sequence). The CDR3 runs to 14 residues. CDR3 in DNA: TGTGCCAGTAGCCAGACAGCAACTAATGAAAAACTGTTTTTT. Translated: CASSQTATNEKLFF.

V is TRBV10-2 and J is TRBJ1-3; no firm D call. V lost 2 bases to trimming and J lost 3 bases, with 5 bases between them. Germline CDR1 is WSHSY and CDR2 is SAAADI. The CDR3 extends over 13 amino acids. CDR3 loop: CASSERLGNTIYF. The CDR3 DNA reads as TGCGCCAGCAGTGAGCGACTTGGAAACACCATATATTTT.

The chain couples TRBV9 to TRBJ2-2; D may be TRBD2 (6 bases). The germline V and J ends were trimmed by 0 bases and 5 bases, with 8 bases remaining between them. The length of the CDR3 is 14 residues. Germline V gene data show CDR1 as SGDLS and CDR2 as YYNGEE. CDR3 sequence reads: CASSVEGGTGELFF. The CDR3 nucleotides are TGTGCCAGCAGCGTAGAGGGAGGAACCGGGGAGCTGTTTTTT.

The CDR3 sequence: CAWSEAGAFF. The DNA of the CDR3 is TGTGCCTGGAGTGAGGCAGGAGCTTTCTTT. The chain carries TRBV30 and TRBJ1-1; D uncertain. The CDR3 extends over 10 amino acids. Deletions cut 1 base from V and 10 bases from J, with 7 bases between. The germline CDR1 and CDR2 sequences are GTSNPN and SVGIG (reference sequence).

The chain is built from TRBV28 and TRBJ2-2, with no clear D. Germline CDR1 reads MDHEN; CDR2 reads SYDVKM. V was shortened by 3 bases and J by 4 bases, with 12 bases between the two germline ends. The CDR3 has 15 amino acids. As DNA, the CDR3 is TGTGCCAGCAGTTTCGGAACAGTTTTCACCGGGGAGCTGTTTTTT. Amino acid sequence: CASSFGTVFTGELFF.

This clone was seen a few times. V is TRBV12-5 and J is TRBJ1-1; 8 positions match TRBD1. The junction had 2 bases not matched to a gene; V was cut back by 6 bases and J by 2 bases. CDR1 LGHNT and CDR2 FRNRAP come from the germline V gene. CDR3 length: 13 residues. The CDR3 coding sequence is TGTGCTAGTGGCCAGGGGGCAAACACTGAAGCTTTCTTT. Its protein is CASGQGANTEAFF.

The J gene is TRBJ2-1, the V gene TRBV19, with D possibly TRBD2 on 6 matching bases. Trimming pared 8 bases from V and 3 bases from J, leaving 17 bases between. This CDR3 has 15 amino acids. Germline CDR1 is LNHDA and CDR2 is SQIVND (reference sequence). The CDR3 sequence: CASEAGGSHYNEQFF. CDR3 DNA sequence: TGTGCCAGTGAGGCTGGGGGGAGCCACTACAATGAGCAGTTCTTC.

This clone came up a few times. The gene calls are TRBV4-1 and TRBJ1-4; 9 bases match TRBD1. After removal of 1 base from V and 7 bases from J, the junction contained 1 base not matched to a gene. This CDR3 is built from 14 residues. Germline V gene sequence: CDR1 MGHRA, CDR2 YSYEKL. For the CDR3, the DNA is TGCGCCAGCAGCCAAGTGGGACAGGGTGAAAAACTGTTTTTT. Its protein product is CASSQVGQGEKLFF.

V and J are TRBV28 and TRBJ1-1; D uncertain. The CDR3 loop spans 12 amino acids. In germline, CDR1 is MDHEN, CDR2 SYDVKM. Deletions cut 4 bases from V and 4 bases from J, with 7 bases between. CDR3 bases: TGTGCCAGCAGTTCCGTTCGCACTGAAGCTTTCTTT. This translates into CASSSVRTEAFF.

The V call is TRBV28, the J call TRBJ1-1; D perhaps matches TRBD1 (6 bases). Germline CDR1 is MDHEN and CDR2 is SYDVKM. Trimming removed 2 bases from V and 10 bases from J, with 14 bases in between. The CDR3 has 13 amino acids. The CDR3 DNA follows: TGTGCCAGCAGTTTACGAGGGGCCAGGGGAGCTTTCTTT. This codes for CASSLRGARGAFF.

There are a few counts of this clone. The chain links TRBV4-1 to TRBJ1-4; no firm D call. There are 14 residues in the CDR3. Germline values: CDR1 MGHRA, CDR2 YSYEKL. The V end was cut by 4 bases, the J end by 5 bases, with 11 bases between. CDR3 loop: CASSLRELNEKLFF. Written as DNA, the CDR3 is TGCGCCAGCAGCCTTAGAGAACTCAATGAAAAACTGTTTTTT.

The chain couples TRBV6-5 to TRBJ1-1; possible D gene TRBD1, 6 bases. The CDR3 covers 13 residues. Germline V lookup: CDR1 MNHEY, CDR2 SVGAGI. V lost 2 bases and J lost 8, with 12 bases in between. DNA of the CDR3: TGTGCCAGCAGTTACCTAAACAGGGAAGAAGCTTTCTTT. It codes for CASSYLNREEAFF.

This sequence joins TRBV19 and TRBJ2-3, with 9 bases lining up with TRBD2. CDR1 and CDR2 from the germline V gene are LNHDA and SQIVND (reference sequence). The CDR3 runs to 15 residues. V was clipped by 6 bases and J by 4 bases; unmatched bases: 8. The CDR3 here is CASRAGRGGADTQYF. In DNA form, the CDR3 reads TGTGCCAGTAGGGCGGGGCGGGGGGGAGCAGATACGCAGTATTTT.

The chain employs TRBV7-8 and TRBJ1-1; 8 positions agree with TRBD1. This CDR3 region has 15 residues. CDR1 and CDR2 (germline): SGHVS, FQNEAQ. The V and J ends lost 1 base and 3 bases, in that order; junction bases with no gene match: 4. CDR3 residues: CASSLDGQGHTEAFF. Here the CDR3 DNA reads TGTGCCAGCAGCTTAGATGGACAGGGTCACACTGAAGCTTTCTTT.

The J gene is TRBJ1-2, the V gene TRBV28, with D perhaps TRBD1 (6 bases). The CDR3 length is 12 residues. Trimming took 6 bases from V and 8 from J, leaving 13 bases between them. Germline CDR1 MDHEN, CDR2 SYDVKM. CDR3 in DNA: TGTGCCAGCAGCACAGGGATACGCGGCTACACCTTC. Residues: CASSTGIRGYTF.

The chain has TRBV29-1 and TRBJ1-1; D is unclear. Trimming removed 0 bases from V and 5 bases from J, with 10 bases in between. This CDR3 has 13 amino acids. From germline, CDR1 is SQVTM and CDR2 ANQGSEA. In DNA, the CDR3 is TGCAGCGTTGAAGAGTTAGCGGGGACTGAAGCTTTCTTT. Amino acid sequence: CSVEELAGTEAFF.

This chain links TRBV12-3 or TRBV12-4 with TRBJ1-2, with unresolved D. This CDR3 region has 13 residues. The V end lost 3 bases, the J end lost 6 bases, and 11 bases lay between the germline ends. The CDR3 DNA is TGTGCCAGCAGTTTCGCCAGGCGGGATGGCTACACCTTC. Its protein product is CASSFARRDGYTF.